The 23 T cell receptor beta chains in this list originate from one sample, sequenced in a study of blood T cells in healthy people across ages. Primers used in a second PCR of roughly 7 to 12 cycles were a sample-barcoded 5' primer and a J-beta primer mix. MiXCR, applied by TCRdb to the 5' RACE reads, yields one record per CDR3 protein. The sample shows approximately 1,000,000 distinct CDR3 sequences, 35% to 45% of them seen only once. Sequencing input: blood. Receptors were obtained from a man aged 18 to 30 in good health.

This clonotype was detected only a few times. J is TRBJ1-2 and V is TRBV7-2, with TRBD1 matching 8 bases. Trimming removed 5 bases from V and 4 bases from J; junction bases left unmatched: 9. CDR3 length: 15 residues. CDR1 is SGHTA, CDR2 FQGNSA, per germline. The CDR3 spells CASSTYQGAGYGYTF. CDR3 sequence (DNA): TGTGCCAGCAGCACATATCAGGGGGCCGGCTATGGCTACACCTTC.

The chain couples TRBV4-3 to TRBJ2-3; 7 nucleotides align to TRBD2. V was pared by 3 bases and J by 0 bases, with 6 bases of the junction left unmatched. CDR1 LGHNA and CDR2 YSLEER come from the germline V gene. CDR3 length equals 16 residues. The CDR3 DNA reads as TGCGCCAGCAGCCAGGGTAGCGGGCTAAGCACAGATACGCAGTATTTT. Translating it yields CASSQGSGLSTDTQYF.

There are a few counts of this clonotype. V and J are TRBV2 and TRBJ2-7; 7 bases match TRBD2. Germline CDR1 and CDR2: SNHLY and FYNNEI. The CDR3 is 13 amino acids. With V trimmed by 7 bases and J by 0 bases, 3 bases remained unmatched. The CDR3 DNA is TGTGCCAGCATAACGGGGGGCTCCTACGAGCAGTACTTC. Translating gives CASITGGSYEQYF.

The chain is built from TRBV7-2 and TRBJ2-5; D may be TRBD1 (6 bases). The V gene's germline CDR1 is SGHTA and CDR2 FQGNSA. V was clipped by 1 base and J by 4 bases, with 13 bases between them. CDR3 length: 15 amino acids. In nucleotides, the CDR3 is TGTGCCAGCAGCTTAGTACGGCAGGGGAGAGAGACCCAGTACTTC. Translated: CASSLVRQGRETQYF.

This clonotype was detected only a few times. The chain links TRBV5-5 to TRBJ1-1, with a possible D match to TRBD1 (6 bases). The CDR3 length is 14 residues. V was pared by 4 bases and J by 0 bases, with 10 bases between. CDR1 and CDR2 from the germline V gene are SGHKS and YYEKEE (reference sequence). The DNA for the CDR3 is TGTGCCAGCAGCCGACAGGATATGAACACTGAAGCTTTCTTT. Protein: CASSRQDMNTEAFF.

The CDR3 region has the DNA TGTGCCAGCACCATGGACAGTTCGAACACCGGGGAGCTGTTTTTT. Its protein is CASTMDSSNTGELFF. The chain joins TRBV12-3 or TRBV12-4 to TRBJ2-2, with TRBD1 as a possible D gene (6 bases). CDR3 length: 15 residues. V was cut by 7 bases and J by 0 bases, with 12 bases left in between.

The sample holds a few counts of this clonotype. V and J are TRBV4-3 and TRBJ1-4; 7 nucleotides match TRBD1. The V segment lost 4 bases and the J segment 6 bases; nucleotides outside the gene matches: 8. The CDR3 has 15 amino acids. Germline lookup yields CDR1 LGHNA and CDR2 YSLEER. The CDR3 loop is CASSPGQKSDEKLFF. The CDR3 DNA follows: TGCGCCAGCAGCCCGGGACAGAAGAGTGATGAAAAACTGTTTTTT.

This clonotype has just a few counts. The CDR3 is CASSPRDFYNEQFF. The CDR3 DNA reads as TGCGCCAGCAGCCCCCGGGACTTCTACAATGAGCAGTTCTTC. This chain joins TRBV5-1 and TRBJ2-1; possibly TRBD2 for D (6 bases). The CDR3 covers 14 residues. Germline V gives CDR1 SGHRS, CDR2 YFSETQ. V lost 4 bases to trimming and J lost 3 bases, with 11 bases between them.

Note on this clonotype: At one boundary the junction diverges from the germline segment, which might be a read error. This chain links TRBV20-1 with TRBJ1-6; D is uncertain. CDR1 is DFQATT and CDR2 is SNEGSKA in the germline V gene (reference sequence). The CDR3 covers 16 residues. The CDR3 sequence: CSARVGSSSYNSPPHF. CDR3 bases: TGCAGTGCTAGAGTTGGCTCGAGCTCCTATAATTCACCCCCCCACTTT.

The V call is TRBV7-2, the J call TRBJ2-3, with 10 bases fitting TRBD2. V lost 3 bases to trimming and J lost 2 bases; unmatched junction nucleotides: 5. This CDR3 is built from 16 residues. Per germline, CDR1 SGHTA and CDR2 FQGNSA. The CDR3, as DNA: TGTGCCAGCAGCTTTATTAGCGGGGGGACCACAGATACGCAGTATTTT. Its protein product is CASSFISGGTTDTQYF.

This clonotype was seen only a few times. V gene TRBV7-9 combines with J gene TRBJ1-1, with TRBD1 matching over 7 bases. The CDR3 runs to 18 residues. V gave up 0 bases and J gave up 2 bases; unmatched junction bases: 12. Per the germline V gene, CDR1 is SEHNR and CDR2 is FQNEAQ (reference sequence). CDR3 coding DNA: TGTGCCAGCAGCTTAGCGCGGGAGGGGGCGCGCCTTAACACTGAAGCTTTCTTT. It encodes CASSLAREGARLNTEAFF.

This rearrangement joins TRBV4-2 to TRBJ1-1; perhaps TRBD1 as D (5 bases). Trimming pared 1 base from V and 11 bases from J, leaving 17 bases between. CDR1 is LGHNA, CDR2 YNFKEQ, per germline. This CDR3 comprises 14 residues. The CDR3, as DNA: TGTGCCAGCAGCCAAGGGGGCAGGGCCGGGGAGGCTTTCTTT. It specifies CASSQGGRAGEAFF.

This chain uses TRBV18 with TRBJ2-2; maybe TRBD1 (5 bases). Per the germline V gene, CDR1 is KGHSH and CDR2 is LQKENI. Trimming removed 4 bases from V and 5 bases from J, with 5 bases in between. The CDR3 length is 12 residues. The CDR3 nucleotides read TGTGCCAGCTCACACAGGACCGGGGAGCTGTTTTTT. This translates into CASSHRTGELFF.

This clonotype was detected only once. The chain has TRBV5-1 and TRBJ2-3; a possible D gene is TRBD2 (6 bases). CDR1 is SGHRS and CDR2 is YFSETQ in the germline V gene. The CDR3 spans 13 residues. Trimming shortened V by 4 bases and J by 5 bases, and 11 bases separated the two germline ends. The CDR3 sequence: CASSVGRRDTQYF. Written as DNA, the CDR3 is TGCGCCAGCAGCGTTGGGAGGCGAGATACGCAGTATTTT.

The chain joins TRBV5-1 to TRBJ2-7, with D possibly being TRBD1 (5 bases). V was trimmed by 0 bases and J by 3 bases, leaving 19 bases between them. This CDR3 contains 17 residues. The germline gives CDR1 SGHRS, CDR2 YFSETQ. CDR3 coding DNA: TGCGCCAGCAGCTTGGGTATACTTGGCAGGGAAAACTACGAGCAGTACTTC. It encodes CASSLGILGRENYEQYF.

V is TRBV7-9 and J is TRBJ1-1, with 7 nucleotides matching TRBD1. V lost 7 bases to trimming and J lost 1 base; unmatched junction nucleotides: 3. The CDR3 extends over 13 amino acids. Per the germline V gene, CDR1 is SEHNR and CDR2 is FQNEAQ (reference sequence). The CDR3 spells CASNRQGNTEAFF. The DNA for the CDR3 is TGTGCCAGCAACCGACAGGGGAACACTGAAGCTTTCTTT.

CDR3 in DNA: TGTGCCAGCCGGGGCATCATAAGTGGGATGAACACTGAAGCTTTCTTT. It encodes CASRGIISGMNTEAFF. The chain uses TRBV12-3 or TRBV12-4 and TRBJ1-1, with D perhaps TRBD1 (5 bases). This CDR3 is built from 16 residues. Trimming stripped 8 bases from V and 0 bases from J, with 19 bases between.

This rearrangement joins TRBV29-1 to TRBJ1-2; TRBD1 might be the D (6 bases). The V and J ends lost 4 bases and 8 bases respectively, with 17 bases between them. The CDR3 runs 13 residues. Germline V gene sequence: CDR1 SQVTM, CDR2 ANQGSEA. This CDR3 reads CSVGRGSTGGYTF. The CDR3 DNA reads TGCAGCGTTGGGAGGGGGAGTACGGGAGGCTACACCTTC.

The rearrangement joins TRBV30 to TRBJ2-7; D not certain. V lost 5 bases, J lost 8 bases, and 13 bases lay in between. The CDR3 has 11 residues. Germline V gives CDR1 GTSNPN, CDR2 SVGIG (reference sequence). CDR3 nucleotides: TGTGCCTGGGCTGAACCTAACAAGCAGTACTTC. Protein sequence: CAWAEPNKQYF. The complete variable domain, with remaining parts taken from reference TRBV30 and TRBJ2-7, reads SQTIHQWPATLVQPVGSPLSLECTVEGTSNPNLYWYRQAAGRGLQLLFYSVGIGQISSEVPQNLSASRPQDRQFILSSKKLLLSDSGFYLCAWAEPNKQYFGPGTRLTVT.

This clonotype was seen a few times. This chain uses TRBV20-1 with TRBJ1-2; possible D gene TRBD1, 5 bases. This CDR3 has 14 residues. The V end was cut by 4 bases, the J end by 2 bases, with 14 bases between. Germline V gives CDR1 DFQATT, CDR2 SNEGSKA (reference sequence). The CDR3 nucleotides read TGCAGTGCTAAGACAGCCGTAGACAACTATGGCTACACCTTC. This codes for CSAKTAVDNYGYTF.

This chain joins TRBV25-1 and TRBJ1-2, with D uncertain. Germline values: CDR1 MGHDK, CDR2 SYGVNS. The CDR3 covers 16 residues. Trimming stripped 2 bases from V and 2 bases from J, with 15 bases between. The CDR3 reads CASSEGGVAGNYGYTF. The DNA for the CDR3 is TGTGCCAGCAGTGAAGGCGGCGTAGCAGGAAACTATGGCTACACCTTC.

This clonotype was detected only a few times. The V call is TRBV7-3, the J call TRBJ2-5, with D uncertain. The DNA end is a closer match to TRBJ2-7, so the J assignment may be wrong. This CDR3 has 15 amino acids. Germline CDR1 SGHTA, CDR2 FQGTGA. CDR3 region: CASSLTFASVYEQYF. Here the CDR3 DNA reads TGTGCCAGCAGCTTAACGTTTGCGTCAGTCTACGAGCAGTACTTC.

The gene calls are TRBV10-3 and TRBJ1-4, with D perhaps matching TRBD1 (5 bases). This CDR3 is built from 14 residues. V was shortened by 0 bases and J by 8 bases, with 10 bases between the two germline ends. CDR1 is ENHRY, CDR2 SYGVKD, per germline. The CDR3 sequence: CAISESTGPEKLFF. CDR3 coding DNA: TGTGCCATCAGTGAGTCCACAGGACCAGAAAAACTGTTTTTT.